At least ten counts were recorded for the clone carrying this T cell receptor (beta chain). Its specificity is not known. This specimen belongs to a study of T cell repertoires in cytomegalovirus infection. Overall study: Shared public TCR beta signatures pointed to both CMV infection and a matching HLA type. Whole-study findings and limits: HLA-C-restricted, CMV-specific TCR beta clonotypes were dominant ex vivo. Accumulated public TCR beta family frequency recognized individuals carrying CMV together with the relevant HLA.

CDR1 and CDR2 (germline): SGHVS, FNYEAQ. Trimming removed 8 bases from V and 2 bases from J, with 18 bases in between. The CDR3 runs 15 residues. TCRdb re-called the reads through MiXCR, storing one row per CDR3 protein. There are fewer than 550,000 distinct CDR3 sequences in the sample; roughly 12% occur only once, and roughly 10% lies in the top ten. The origin of this receptor is a human donor in good health (CMV status not recorded). Some clones in this sample may be carry-over from other donors' samples. Sequenced sample: PBMCs. The rearrangement uses TRBV7-6 and TRBJ1-1, with TRBD1 as a possible D gene (5 bases). The CDR3 region has the DNA TGTGCCAGCCGGATAATAGACAGCGATAACACTGAAGCTTTCTTT. Its translation is CASRIIDSDNTEAFF.